This T cell receptor (beta chain) was recovered during a study of blood T cell repertoires in COVID-19. Turning to the study itself: Samples representing acute and convalescent COVID-19 were sourced from the United States, Italy and Spain.

Original handling: Amplified reference gene primers provided the basis for estimating nucleated cell counts. Profiled with immunoSEQ multiplex PCR; TCRdb holds only in-frame clones, not every one. V, J and clone size are taken as reported in that table, and D and trimming were inferred from the DNA itself. This table has about 300,000 clones, approximately 90% appearing once. Clinical history as reported by participants underpinned cohort assignment. The sequencing input was PBMCs or T cells enriched from blood (not recorded which). This clonotype was obtained from a woman in her 30s who had recovered from COVID-19.

The CDR3 spells CASSLFGRGYEQYF. In DNA, the CDR3 is TGTGCCAGCAGCTTATTTGGCAGGGGTTACGAGCAGTACTTC. The chain is built from TRBV11-2 and TRBJ2-7; maybe TRBD1 (6 bases). Germline V gene lookup returns CDR1 SGHAT and CDR2 FQNNGV. The CDR3 length is 14 residues. V lost 2 bases to trimming and J lost 4 bases, with 12 bases between them.